This T cell receptor beta chain was identified during a study of blood T cell repertoires in COVID-19. Turning to the study itself: The United States, Italy and Spain were the sources of the acute and convalescent COVID-19 samples. T cells, B-cell-depleted T cells, or PBMCs provided the cDNA or gDNA that served as material.

Germline loops: CDR1 KGHSH, CDR2 LQKENI. V shed 5 bases, J shed 0 bases, and the junction held 3 bases outside the gene matches. The CDR3 consists of 15 residues. As originally analysed: Cell counts per sample came from amplifying reference gene primers. TCRdb's copy holds only in-frame clones and misses some; the assay was immunoSEQ multiplex PCR. D and trimming come from the DNA, and the V and J calls and clone size come from that table. The table lists about 240,000 clones, around 86% of them singletons. J is TRBJ1-4 and V is TRBV18, with TRBD1 identical over 7 bases. Sequenced material: peripheral blood. The receptor was derived from a woman aged 55-75 years with active or convalescent COVID-19. The CDR3 DNA reads as TGTGCCAGCTCAGCAGGGACAGCAACTAATGAAAAACTGTTTTTT. It is translated as CASSAGTATNEKLFF.